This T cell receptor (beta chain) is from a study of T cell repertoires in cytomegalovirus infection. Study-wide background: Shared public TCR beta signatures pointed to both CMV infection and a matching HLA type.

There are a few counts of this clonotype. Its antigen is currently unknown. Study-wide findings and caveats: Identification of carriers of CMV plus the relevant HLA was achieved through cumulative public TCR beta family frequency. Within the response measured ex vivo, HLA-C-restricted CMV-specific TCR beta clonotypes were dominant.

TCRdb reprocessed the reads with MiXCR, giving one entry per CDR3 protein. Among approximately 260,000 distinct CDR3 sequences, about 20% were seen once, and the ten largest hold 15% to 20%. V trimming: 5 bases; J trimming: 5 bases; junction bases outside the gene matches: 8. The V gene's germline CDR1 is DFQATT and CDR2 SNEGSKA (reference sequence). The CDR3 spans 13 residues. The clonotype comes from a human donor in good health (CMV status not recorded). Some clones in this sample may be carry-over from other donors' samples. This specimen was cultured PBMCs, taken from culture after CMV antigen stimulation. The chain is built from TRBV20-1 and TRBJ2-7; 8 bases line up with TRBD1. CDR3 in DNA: TGCAGTGCTCCGCGACAGGGGAGACACGAGCAGTACTTC. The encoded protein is CSAPRQGRHEQYF.